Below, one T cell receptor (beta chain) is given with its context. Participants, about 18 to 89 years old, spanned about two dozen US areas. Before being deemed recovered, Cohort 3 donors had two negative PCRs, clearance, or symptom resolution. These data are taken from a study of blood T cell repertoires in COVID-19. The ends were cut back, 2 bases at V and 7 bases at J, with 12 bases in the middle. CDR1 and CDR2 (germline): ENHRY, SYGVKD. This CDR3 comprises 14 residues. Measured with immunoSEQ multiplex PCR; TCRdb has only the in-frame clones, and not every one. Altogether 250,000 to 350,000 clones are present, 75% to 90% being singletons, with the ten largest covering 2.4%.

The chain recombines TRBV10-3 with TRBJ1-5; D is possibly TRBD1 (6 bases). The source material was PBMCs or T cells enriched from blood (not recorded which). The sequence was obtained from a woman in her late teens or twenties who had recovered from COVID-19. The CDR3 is CAISENRVWQPQHF. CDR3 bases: TGTGCCATCAGTGAGAACAGGGTATGGCAGCCCCAGCATTTT.